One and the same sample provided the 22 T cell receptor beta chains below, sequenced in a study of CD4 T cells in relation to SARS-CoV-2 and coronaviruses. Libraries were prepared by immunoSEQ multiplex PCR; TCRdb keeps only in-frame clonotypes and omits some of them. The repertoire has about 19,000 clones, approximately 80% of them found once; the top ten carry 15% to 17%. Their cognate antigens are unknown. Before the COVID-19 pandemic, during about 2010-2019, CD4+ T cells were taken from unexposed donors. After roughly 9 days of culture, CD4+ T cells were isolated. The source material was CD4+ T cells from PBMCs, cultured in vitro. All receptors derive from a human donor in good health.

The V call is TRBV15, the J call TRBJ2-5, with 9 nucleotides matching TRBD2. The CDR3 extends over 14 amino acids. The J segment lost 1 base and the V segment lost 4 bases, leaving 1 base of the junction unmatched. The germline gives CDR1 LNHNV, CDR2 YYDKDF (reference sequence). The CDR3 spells CATSMTSGQETQYF. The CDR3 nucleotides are TGTGCCACCAGCATGACTAGCGGCCAAGAGACCCAGTACTTC.

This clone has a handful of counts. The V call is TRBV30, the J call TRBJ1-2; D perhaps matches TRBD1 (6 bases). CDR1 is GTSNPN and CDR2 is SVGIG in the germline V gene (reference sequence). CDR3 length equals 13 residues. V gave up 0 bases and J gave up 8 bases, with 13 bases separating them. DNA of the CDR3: TGTGCCTGGAGTGTGGAAAGGGGGGACGGCTACACCTTC. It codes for CAWSVERGDGYTF. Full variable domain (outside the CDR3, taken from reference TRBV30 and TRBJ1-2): SQTIHQWPATLVQPVGSPLSLECTVEGTSNPNLYWYRQAAGRGLQLLFYSVGIGQISSEVPQNLSASRPQDRQFILSSKKLLLSDSGFYLCAWSVERGDGYTFGSGTRLTVV.

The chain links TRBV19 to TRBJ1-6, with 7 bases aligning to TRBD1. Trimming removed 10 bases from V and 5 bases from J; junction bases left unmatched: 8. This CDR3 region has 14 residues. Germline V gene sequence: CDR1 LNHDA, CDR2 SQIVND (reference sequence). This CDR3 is CATRDRANNSPLHF. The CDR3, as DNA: TGTGCCACCCGAGACAGGGCTAATAATTCACCCCTCCACTTT.

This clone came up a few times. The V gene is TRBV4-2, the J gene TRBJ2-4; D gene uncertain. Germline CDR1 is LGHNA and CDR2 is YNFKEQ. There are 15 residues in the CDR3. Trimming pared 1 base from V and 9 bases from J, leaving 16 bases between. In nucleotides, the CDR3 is TGTGCCAGCAGCCAAGGACTTGAGGCTACGTCCATTCAGTACTTC. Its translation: CASSQGLEATSIQYF.

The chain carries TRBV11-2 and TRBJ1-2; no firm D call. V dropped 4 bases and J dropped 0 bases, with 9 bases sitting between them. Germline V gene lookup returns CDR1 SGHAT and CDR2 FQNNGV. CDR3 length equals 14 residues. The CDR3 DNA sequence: TGTGCCAGCAGCTATGACGGAGCTAACTATGGCTACACCTTC. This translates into CASSYDGANYGYTF.

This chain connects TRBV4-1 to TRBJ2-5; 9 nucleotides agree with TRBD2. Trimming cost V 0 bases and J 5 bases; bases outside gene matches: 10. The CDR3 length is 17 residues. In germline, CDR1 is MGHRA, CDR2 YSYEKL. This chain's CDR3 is CASSQEFRTSEAETQYF. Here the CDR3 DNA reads TGCGCCAGCAGCCAAGAATTCCGGACTAGCGAAGCGGAGACCCAGTACTTC.

The CDR3 DNA is TGCGCCAGCAGCCAAGAGCGGGTCTACGAGCAGTACTTC. It codes for CASSQERVYEQYF. The gene calls are TRBV4-1 and TRBJ2-7, with D possibly being TRBD2 (5 bases). Germline-derived CDR1 and CDR2 are MGHRA and YSYEKL. This CDR3 region has 13 residues. V was cut by 0 bases and J by 3 bases, with 6 bases left in between.

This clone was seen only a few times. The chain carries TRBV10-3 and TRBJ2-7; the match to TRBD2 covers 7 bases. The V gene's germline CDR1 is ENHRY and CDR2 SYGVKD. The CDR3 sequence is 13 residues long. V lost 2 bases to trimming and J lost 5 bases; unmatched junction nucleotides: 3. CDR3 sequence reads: CAISETSDHEQYF. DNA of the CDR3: TGTGCCATCAGTGAGACTAGCGACCACGAGCAGTACTTC.

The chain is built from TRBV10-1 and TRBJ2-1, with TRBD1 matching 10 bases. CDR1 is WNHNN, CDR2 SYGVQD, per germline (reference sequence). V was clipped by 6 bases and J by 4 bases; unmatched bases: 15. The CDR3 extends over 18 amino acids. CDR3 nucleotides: TGCGCCAGCAGCCCGGGACAGGGGCTGGTTTTCTCTTACAATGAGCAGTTCTTC. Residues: CASSPGQGLVFSYNEQFF.

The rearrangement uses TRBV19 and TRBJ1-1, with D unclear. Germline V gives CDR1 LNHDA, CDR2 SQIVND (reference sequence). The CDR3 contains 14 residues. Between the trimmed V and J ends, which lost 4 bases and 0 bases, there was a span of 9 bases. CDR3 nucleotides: TGTGCCAGTAGTACCCCGGTCCTGAACACTGAAGCTTTCTTT. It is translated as CASSTPVLNTEAFF.

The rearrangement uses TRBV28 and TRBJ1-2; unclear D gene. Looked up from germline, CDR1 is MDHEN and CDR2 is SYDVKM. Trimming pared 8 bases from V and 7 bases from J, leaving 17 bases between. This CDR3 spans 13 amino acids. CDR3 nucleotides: TGTGCCAGCTCCGGTCAGATCCGGGGTGGCTACACCTTC. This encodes CASSGQIRGGYTF.

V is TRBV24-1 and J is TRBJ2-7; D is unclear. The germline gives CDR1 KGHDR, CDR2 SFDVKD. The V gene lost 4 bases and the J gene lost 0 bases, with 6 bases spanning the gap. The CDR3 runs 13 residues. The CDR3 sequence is CATSDRFSYEQYF. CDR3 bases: TGTGCCACCAGTGACAGATTCTCCTACGAGCAGTACTTC.

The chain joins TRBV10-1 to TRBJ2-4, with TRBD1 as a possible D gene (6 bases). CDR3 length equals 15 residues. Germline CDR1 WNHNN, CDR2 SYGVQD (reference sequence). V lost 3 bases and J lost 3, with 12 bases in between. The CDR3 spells CASSDRGLGKNIQYF. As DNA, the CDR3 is TGCGCCAGCAGTGACAGGGGTCTAGGCAAAAACATTCAGTACTTC.

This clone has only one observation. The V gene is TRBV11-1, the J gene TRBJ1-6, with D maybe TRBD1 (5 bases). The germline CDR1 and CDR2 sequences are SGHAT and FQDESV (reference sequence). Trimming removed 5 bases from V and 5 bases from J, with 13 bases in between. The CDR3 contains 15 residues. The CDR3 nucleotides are TGTGCCAGCAGCCCGGACGGGGGGAATAATTCACCCCTCCACTTT. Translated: CASSPDGGNNSPLHF.

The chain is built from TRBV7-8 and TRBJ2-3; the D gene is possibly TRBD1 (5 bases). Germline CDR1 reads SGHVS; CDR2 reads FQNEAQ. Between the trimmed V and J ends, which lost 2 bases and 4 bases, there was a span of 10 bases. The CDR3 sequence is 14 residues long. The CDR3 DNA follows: TGTGCCAGCAGCTTACAGGGAAGTTCAGATACGCAGTATTTT. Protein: CASSLQGSSDTQYF.

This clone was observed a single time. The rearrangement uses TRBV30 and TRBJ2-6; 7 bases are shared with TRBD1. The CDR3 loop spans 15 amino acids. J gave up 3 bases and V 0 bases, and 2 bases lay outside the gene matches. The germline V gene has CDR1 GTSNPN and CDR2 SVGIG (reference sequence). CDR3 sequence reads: CAWSVGGFGANVLTF. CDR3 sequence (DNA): TGTGCCTGGAGTGTAGGGGGCTTTGGGGCCAACGTCCTGACTTTC.

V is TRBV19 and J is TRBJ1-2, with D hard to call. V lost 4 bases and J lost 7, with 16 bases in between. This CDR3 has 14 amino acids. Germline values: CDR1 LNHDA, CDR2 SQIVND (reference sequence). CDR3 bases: TGTGCCAGTAGTAATGGTCGGGTGAGCGGTGGCTACACCTTC. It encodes CASSNGRVSGGYTF.

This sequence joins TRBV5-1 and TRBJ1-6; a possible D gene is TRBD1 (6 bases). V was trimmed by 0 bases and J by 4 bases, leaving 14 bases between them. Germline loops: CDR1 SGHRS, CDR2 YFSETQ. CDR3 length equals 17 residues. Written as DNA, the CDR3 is TGCGCCAGCAGCTTGGATGGGGACACGCTGTATAATTCACCCCTCCACTTT. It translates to CASSLDGDTLYNSPLHF. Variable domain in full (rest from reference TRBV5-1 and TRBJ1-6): KAGVTQTPRYLIKTRGQQVTLSCSPISGHRSVSWYQQTPGQGLQFLFEYFSETQRNKGNFPGRFSGRQFSNSRSEMNVSTLELGDSALYLCASSLDGDTLYNSPLHFGNGTRLTVT.

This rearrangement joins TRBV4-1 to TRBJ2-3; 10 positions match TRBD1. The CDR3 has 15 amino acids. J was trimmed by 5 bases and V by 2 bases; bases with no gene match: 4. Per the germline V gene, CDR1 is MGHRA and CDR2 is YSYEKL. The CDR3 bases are TGCGCCAGCAGCCAACCGGGACAGGGGTTAGATACGCAGTATTTT. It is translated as CASSQPGQGLDTQYF.

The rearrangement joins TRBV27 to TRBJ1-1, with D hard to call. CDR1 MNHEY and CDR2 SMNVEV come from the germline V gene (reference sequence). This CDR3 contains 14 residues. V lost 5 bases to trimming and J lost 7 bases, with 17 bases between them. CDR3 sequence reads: CASSPSPDGVEAFF. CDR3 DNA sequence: TGTGCCAGCAGTCCCTCCCCGGACGGCGTTGAAGCTTTCTTT.

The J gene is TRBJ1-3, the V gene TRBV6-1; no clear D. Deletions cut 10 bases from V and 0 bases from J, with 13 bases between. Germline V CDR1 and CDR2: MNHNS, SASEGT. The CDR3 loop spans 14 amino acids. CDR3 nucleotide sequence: TGTGCCACCTCTAACTGGGTCTCTGGAAACACCATATATTTT. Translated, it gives CATSNWVSGNTIYF.

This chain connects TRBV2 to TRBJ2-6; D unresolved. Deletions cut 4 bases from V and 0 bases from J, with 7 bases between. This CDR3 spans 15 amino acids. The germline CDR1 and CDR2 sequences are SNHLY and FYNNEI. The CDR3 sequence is CASSVLFSGANVLTF. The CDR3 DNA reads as TGTGCCAGCAGTGTGTTATTCTCTGGGGCCAACGTCCTGACTTTC.